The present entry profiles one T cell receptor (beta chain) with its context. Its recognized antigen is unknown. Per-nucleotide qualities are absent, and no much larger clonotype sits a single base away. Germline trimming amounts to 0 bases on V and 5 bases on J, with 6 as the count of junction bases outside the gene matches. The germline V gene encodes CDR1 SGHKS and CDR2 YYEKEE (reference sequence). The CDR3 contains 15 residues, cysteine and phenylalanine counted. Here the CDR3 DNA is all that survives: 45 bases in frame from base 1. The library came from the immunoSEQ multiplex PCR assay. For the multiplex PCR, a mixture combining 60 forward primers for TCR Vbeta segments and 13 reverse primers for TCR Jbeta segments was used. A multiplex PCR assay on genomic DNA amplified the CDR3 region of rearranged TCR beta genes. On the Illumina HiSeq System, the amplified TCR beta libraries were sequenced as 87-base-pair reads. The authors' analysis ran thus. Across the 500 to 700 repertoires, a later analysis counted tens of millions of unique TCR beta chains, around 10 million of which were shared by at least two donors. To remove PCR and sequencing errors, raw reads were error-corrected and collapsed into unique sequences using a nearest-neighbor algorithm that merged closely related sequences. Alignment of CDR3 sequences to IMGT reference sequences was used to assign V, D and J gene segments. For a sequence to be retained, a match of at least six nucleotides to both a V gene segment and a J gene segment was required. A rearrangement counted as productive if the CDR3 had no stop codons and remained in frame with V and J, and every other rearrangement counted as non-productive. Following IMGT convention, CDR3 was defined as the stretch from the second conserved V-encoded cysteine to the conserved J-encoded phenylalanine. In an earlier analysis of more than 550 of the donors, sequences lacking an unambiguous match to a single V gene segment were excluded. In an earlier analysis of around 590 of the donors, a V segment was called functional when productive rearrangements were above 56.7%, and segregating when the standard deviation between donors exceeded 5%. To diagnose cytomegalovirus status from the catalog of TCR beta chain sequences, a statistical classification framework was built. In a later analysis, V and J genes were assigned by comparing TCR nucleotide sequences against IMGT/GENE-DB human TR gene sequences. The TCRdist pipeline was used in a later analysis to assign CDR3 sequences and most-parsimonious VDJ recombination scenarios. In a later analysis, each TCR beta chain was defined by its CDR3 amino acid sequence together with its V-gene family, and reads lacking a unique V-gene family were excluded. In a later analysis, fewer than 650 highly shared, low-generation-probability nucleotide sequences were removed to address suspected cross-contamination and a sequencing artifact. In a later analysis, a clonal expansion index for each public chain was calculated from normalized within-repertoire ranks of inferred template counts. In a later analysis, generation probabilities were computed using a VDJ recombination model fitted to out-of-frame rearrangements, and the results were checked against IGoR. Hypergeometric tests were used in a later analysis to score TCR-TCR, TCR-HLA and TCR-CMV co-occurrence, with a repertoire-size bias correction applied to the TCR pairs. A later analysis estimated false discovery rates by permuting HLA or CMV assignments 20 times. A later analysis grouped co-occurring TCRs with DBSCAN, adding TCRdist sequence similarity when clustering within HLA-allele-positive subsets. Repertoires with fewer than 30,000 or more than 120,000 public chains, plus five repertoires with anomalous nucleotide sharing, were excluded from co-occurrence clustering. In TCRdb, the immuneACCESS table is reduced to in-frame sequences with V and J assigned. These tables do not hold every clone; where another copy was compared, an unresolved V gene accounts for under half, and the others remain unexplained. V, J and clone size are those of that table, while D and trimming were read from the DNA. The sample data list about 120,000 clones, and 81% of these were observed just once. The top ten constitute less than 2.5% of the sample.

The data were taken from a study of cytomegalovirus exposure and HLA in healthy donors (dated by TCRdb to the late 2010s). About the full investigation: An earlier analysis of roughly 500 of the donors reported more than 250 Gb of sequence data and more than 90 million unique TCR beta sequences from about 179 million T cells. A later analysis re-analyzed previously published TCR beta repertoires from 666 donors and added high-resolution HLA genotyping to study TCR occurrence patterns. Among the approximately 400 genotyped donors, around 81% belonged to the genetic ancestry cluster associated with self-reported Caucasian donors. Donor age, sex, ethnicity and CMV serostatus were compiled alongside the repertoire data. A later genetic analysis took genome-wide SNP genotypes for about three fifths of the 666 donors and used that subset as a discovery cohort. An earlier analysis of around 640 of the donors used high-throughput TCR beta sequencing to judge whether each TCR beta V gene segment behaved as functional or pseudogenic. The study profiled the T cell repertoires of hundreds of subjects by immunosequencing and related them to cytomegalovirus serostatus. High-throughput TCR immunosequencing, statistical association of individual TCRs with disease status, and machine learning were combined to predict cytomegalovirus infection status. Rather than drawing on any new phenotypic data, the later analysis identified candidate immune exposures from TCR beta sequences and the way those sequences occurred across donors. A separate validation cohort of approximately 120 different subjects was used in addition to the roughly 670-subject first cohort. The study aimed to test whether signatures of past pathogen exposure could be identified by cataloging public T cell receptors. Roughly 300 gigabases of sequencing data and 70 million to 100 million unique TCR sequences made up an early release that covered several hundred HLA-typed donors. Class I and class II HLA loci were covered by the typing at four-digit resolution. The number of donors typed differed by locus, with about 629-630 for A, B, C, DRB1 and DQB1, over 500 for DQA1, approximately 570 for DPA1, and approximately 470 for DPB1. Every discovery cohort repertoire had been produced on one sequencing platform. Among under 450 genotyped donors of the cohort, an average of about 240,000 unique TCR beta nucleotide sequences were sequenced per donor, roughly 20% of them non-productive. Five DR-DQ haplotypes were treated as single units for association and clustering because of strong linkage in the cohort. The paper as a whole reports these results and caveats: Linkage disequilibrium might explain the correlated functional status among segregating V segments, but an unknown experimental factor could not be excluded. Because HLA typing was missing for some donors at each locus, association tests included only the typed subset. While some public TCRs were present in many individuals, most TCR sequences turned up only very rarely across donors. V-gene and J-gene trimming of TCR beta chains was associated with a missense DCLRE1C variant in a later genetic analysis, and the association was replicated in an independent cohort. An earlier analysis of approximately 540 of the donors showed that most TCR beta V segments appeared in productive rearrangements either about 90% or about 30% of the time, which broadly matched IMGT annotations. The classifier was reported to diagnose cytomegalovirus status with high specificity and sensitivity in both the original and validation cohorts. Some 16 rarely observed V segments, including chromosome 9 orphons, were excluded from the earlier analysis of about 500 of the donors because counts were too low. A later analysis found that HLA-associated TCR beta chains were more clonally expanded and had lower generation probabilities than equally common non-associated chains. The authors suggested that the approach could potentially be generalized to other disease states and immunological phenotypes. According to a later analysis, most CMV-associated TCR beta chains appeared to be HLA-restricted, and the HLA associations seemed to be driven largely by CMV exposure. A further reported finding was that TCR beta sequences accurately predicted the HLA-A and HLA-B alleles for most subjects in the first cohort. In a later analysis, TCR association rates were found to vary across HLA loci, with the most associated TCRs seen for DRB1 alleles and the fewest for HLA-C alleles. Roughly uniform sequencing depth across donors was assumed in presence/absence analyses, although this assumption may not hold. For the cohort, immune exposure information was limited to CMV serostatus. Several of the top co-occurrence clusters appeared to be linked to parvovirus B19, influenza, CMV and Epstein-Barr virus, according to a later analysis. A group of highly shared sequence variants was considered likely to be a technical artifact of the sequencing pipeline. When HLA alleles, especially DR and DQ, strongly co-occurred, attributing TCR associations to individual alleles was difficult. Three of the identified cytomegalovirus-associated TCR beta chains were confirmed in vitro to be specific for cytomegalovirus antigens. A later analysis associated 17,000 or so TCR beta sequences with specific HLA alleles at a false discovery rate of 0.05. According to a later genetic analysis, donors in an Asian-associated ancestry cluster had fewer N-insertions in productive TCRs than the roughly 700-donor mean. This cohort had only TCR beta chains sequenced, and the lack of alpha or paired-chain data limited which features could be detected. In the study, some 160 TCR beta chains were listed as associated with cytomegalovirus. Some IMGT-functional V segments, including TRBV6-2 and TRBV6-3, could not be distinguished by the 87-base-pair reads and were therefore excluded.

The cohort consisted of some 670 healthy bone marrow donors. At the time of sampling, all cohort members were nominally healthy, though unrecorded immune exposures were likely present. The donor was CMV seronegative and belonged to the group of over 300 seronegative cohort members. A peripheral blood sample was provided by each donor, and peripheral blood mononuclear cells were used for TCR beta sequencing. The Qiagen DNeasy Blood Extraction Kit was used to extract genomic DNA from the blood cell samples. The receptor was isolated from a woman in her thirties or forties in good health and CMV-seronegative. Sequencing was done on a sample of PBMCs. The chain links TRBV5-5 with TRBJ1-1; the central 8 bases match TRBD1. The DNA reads TGTGCCAGCAGCTTGGAAACAGGGGGAGGAACTGAAGCTTTCTTT. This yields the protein CASSLETGGGTEAFF.